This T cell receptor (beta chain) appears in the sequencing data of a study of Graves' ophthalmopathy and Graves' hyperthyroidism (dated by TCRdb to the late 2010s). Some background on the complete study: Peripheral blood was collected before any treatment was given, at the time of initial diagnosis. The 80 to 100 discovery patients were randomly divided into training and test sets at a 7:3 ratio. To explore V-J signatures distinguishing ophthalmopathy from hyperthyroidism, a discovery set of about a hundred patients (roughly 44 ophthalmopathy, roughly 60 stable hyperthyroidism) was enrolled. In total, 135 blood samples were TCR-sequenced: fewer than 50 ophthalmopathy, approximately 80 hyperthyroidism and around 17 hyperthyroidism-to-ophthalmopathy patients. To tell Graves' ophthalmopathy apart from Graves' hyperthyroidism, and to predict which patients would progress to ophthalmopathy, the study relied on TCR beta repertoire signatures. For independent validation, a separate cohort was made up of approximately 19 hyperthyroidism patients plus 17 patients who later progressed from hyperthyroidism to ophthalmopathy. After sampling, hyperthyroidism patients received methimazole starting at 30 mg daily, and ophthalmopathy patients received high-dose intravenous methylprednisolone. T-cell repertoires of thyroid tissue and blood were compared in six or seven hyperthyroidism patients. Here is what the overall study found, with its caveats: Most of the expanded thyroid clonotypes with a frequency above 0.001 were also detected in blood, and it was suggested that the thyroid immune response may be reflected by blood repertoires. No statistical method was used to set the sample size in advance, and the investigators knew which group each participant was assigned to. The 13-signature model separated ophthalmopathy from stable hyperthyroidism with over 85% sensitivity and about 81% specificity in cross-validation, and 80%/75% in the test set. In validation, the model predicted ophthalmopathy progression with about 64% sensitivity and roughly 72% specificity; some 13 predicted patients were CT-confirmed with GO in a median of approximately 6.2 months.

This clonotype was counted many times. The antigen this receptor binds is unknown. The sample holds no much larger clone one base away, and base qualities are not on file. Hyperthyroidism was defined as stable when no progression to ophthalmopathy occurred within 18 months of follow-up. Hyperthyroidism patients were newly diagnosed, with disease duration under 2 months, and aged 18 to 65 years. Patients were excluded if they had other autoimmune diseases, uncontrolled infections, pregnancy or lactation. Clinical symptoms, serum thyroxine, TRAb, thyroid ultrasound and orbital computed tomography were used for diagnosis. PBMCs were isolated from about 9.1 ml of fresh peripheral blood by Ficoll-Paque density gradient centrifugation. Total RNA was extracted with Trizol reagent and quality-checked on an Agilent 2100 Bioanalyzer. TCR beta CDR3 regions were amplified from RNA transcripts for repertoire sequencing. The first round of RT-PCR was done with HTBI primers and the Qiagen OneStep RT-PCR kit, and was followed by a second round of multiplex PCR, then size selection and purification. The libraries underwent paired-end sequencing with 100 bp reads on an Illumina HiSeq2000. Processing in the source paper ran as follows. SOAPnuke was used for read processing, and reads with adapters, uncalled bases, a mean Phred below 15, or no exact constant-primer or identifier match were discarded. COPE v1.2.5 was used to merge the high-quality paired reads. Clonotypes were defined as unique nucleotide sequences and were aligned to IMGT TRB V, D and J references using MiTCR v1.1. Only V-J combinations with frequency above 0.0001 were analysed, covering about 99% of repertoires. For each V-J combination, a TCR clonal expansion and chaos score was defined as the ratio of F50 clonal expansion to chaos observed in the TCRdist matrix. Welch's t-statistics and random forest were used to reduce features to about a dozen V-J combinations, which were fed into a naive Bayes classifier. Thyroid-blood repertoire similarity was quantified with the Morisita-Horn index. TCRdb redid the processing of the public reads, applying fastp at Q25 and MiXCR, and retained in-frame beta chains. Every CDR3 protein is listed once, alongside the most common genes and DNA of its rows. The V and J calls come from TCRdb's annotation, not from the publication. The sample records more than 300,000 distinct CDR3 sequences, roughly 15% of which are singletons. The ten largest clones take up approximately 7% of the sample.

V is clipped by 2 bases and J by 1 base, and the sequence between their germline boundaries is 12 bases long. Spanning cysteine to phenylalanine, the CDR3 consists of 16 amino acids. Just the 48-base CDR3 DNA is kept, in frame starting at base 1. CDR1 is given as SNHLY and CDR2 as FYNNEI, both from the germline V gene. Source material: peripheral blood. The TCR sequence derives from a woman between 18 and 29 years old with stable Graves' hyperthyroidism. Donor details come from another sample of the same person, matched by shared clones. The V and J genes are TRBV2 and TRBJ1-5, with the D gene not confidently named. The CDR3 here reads CASSEIISTSNQPQHF. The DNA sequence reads TGTGCCAGCAGTGAAATTATCTCCACCAGCAATCAGCCCCAGCATTTT.